This entry concerns a single T cell receptor beta chain. Methods used by the authors: By means of reference gene primer amplification, nucleated cell counts were estimated. Repertoires were generated with immunoSEQ multiplex PCR, while TCRdb's copy carries only in-frame clones and drops some. V and J calls and clone size follow that table, whereas D and trimming were derived from the DNA. This table has some 280,000 clones, around four fifths appearing once. These data belong to a study of blood T cell repertoires in COVID-19. For the study at large: Collection of acute and convalescent COVID-19 samples took place in the United States, Italy and Spain. The analysed material was cDNA or gDNA that came from T cells, B-cell-depleted T cells, or PBMCs.

Material: peripheral blood. The receptor was isolated from a woman aged 45-65 years with active or convalescent COVID-19.

The CDR3, as DNA: TGTGCCAGCACCCAAAGCTTAGGGGGGGCGGTAGGCTACACCTTC. Translating gives CASTQSLGGAVGYTF. The rearrangement links TRBV28 to TRBJ1-2, with D possibly being TRBD1 (6 bases). Germline CDR1 MDHEN, CDR2 SYDVKM. This CDR3 spans 15 amino acids. V lost 7 bases, J lost 8 bases, and 23 bases lay in between.